This T cell receptor beta chain is from a study of T-cell memory formation after mild COVID-19. Each CDR3 protein is one row after TCRdb ran MiXCR on the 5' RACE reads. The sample comprises 100,000 to 140,000 distinct CDR3 sequences, about an eighth of which are singletons, and about 39% rests with the top ten. The CDR3 extends over 12 amino acids. Trimming cost V 3 bases and J 9 bases, with 12 bases left between them. Germline-derived CDR1 and CDR2 are SQVTM and ANQGSEA. The genes are TRBV29-1 and TRBJ2-1; a possible D gene is TRBD1 (5 bases). Sequencing was done on a sample of PBMCs or a T cell subset sorted from them (not recorded which). The receptor was isolated from a man younger than 35 who had mild COVID-19 (a few samples of this study predate the infection). Cell type and time point are not known. The DNA of the CDR3 is TGCAGCGTTGACTCCGGACAAGGTGAGCAGTTCTTC. It translates to CSVDSGQGEQFF.